Following are 15 T cell receptor beta chains from one sample sequenced in a study of blood T cells in healthy people across ages. A J-beta primer mix and a sample-barcoded 5' primer were used in a second PCR of about 7 to 12 cycles. TCRdb reanalysed the 5' RACE reads using MiXCR and keeps one entry per CDR3 protein. The top ten hold around 11% of the sample, which has roughly 1.7 million distinct CDR3 sequences, around 35% seen once. The specimen was blood. The receptors were sampled from a woman aged 25 to 39 in good health.

This chain links TRBV20-1 with TRBJ2-6; 7 nucleotides line up with TRBD1. This CDR3 is built from 18 residues. CDR1 DFQATT and CDR2 SNEGSKA come from the germline V gene (reference sequence). The trim removed 0 bases at V and 0 bases at J, leaving 8 bases unmatched. This CDR3 reads CSARETGQIISGANVLTF. The CDR3 DNA reads TGCAGTGCTAGAGAAACGGGACAGATTATCTCTGGGGCCAACGTCCTGACTTTC.

The CDR3 here is CASSLREGAAETQYF. The DNA for the CDR3 is TGTGCCAGCAGTTTAAGGGAGGGGGCCGCTGAGACCCAGTACTTC. The V and J genes are TRBV28 and TRBJ2-5; either TRBD1 or TRBD2 may fit D (7 bases each). Germline lookup yields CDR1 MDHEN and CDR2 SYDVKM. Trimming left V 2 bases short and J 5 bases short, with 15 bases between. The CDR3 covers 15 residues.

The chain links TRBV20-1 to TRBJ2-5; 13 bases are shared with TRBD2. The assigned J gene may be wrong: the sequence end matches TRBJ2-7 better. CDR1 is DFQATT and CDR2 is SNEGSKA in the germline V gene (reference sequence). The CDR3 runs to 16 residues. The CDR3 DNA reads as TGCAGTGCTAGGTCCCGGACTAGCGGGAGAGTAGCCGAGCAGTACTTC. Its translation: CSARSRTSGRVAEQYF.

A word on this clonotype: The junction departs from the called germline gene at one end, perhaps through a read error. The chain joins TRBV6-2 or TRBV6-3 to TRBJ2-7; 10 bases match TRBD1. In germline, CDR1 is MNHEY, CDR2 SVGEGT. There are 15 residues in the CDR3. CDR3 protein: CAGSYHGQGEYEQYF. The CDR3 DNA is TGTGCCGGCAGTTACCACGGACAGGGGGAATACGAGCAGTACTTC.

This clonotype was counted many times. This chain connects TRBV6-2 or TRBV6-3 to TRBJ2-1, with 11 positions matching TRBD2. The CDR3 is 20 residues long. V was pared by 0 bases and J by 6 bases, with 16 bases of the junction left unmatched. Germline lookup yields CDR1 MNHEY and CDR2 SVGEGT. CDR3 residues: CASSYSTSGIILPPPNEQFF. The CDR3 bases are TGTGCCAGCAGTTACTCGACTAGCGGGATAATCTTACCCCCCCCCAATGAGCAGTTCTTC.

The rearrangement uses TRBV20-1 and TRBJ2-7; 7 bases map to TRBD2. Germline lookup yields CDR1 DFQATT and CDR2 SNEGSKA (reference sequence). The length of the CDR3 is 13 residues. CDR3 protein: CSSLSGTSYEQYF. As DNA, the CDR3 is TGCAGCTCCTTAAGCGGGACCTCCTACGAGCAGTACTTC.

The chain links TRBV3-1 to TRBJ2-5, with D unclear. V shed 0 bases and J shed 4 bases, with 9 bases lying between them. The CDR3 has 14 residues. Germline lookup yields CDR1 LGHDT and CDR2 YNNKEL (reference sequence). As DNA, the CDR3 is TGTGCCAGCAGCCAAGAAATAGGCGGAGAGACCCAGTACTTC. This encodes CASSQEIGGETQYF.

The sample holds a few counts of this clonotype. This chain links TRBV9 with TRBJ2-1, with D possibly matching TRBD2 (6 bases). V was clipped by 4 bases and J by 7 bases, with 18 bases between them. The CDR3 spans 15 residues. Germline loops: CDR1 SGDLS, CDR2 YYNGEE. The CDR3: CASSPRLLRGNEQFF. Written as DNA, the CDR3 is TGTGCCAGCAGCCCCAGACTCCTTCGGGGGAATGAGCAGTTCTTC.

This clonotype was seen once. A junction end diverges from the germline sequence, so it may reflect a read error. This chain joins TRBV20-1 and TRBJ1-4; a weak D match, TRBD1 (5 bases). The CDR3 consists of 14 residues. The germline V gene has CDR1 DFQATT and CDR2 SNEGSKA (reference sequence). This CDR3 reads CSARYGGTSEKLFF. For the CDR3, the DNA is TGCAGTGCTAGATATGGGGGAACTAGTGAAAAACTGTTTTTT.

This clonotype came up a few times. The gene calls are TRBV9 and TRBJ1-1; D call uncertain. Germline lookup yields CDR1 SGDLS and CDR2 YYNGEE. The CDR3 is 14 residues long. The V gene lost 3 bases and the J gene lost 2 bases, with 11 bases spanning the gap. The CDR3 here is CASSAPDLNTEAFF. CDR3 sequence (DNA): TGTGCCAGCAGCGCCCCCGACCTAAACACTGAAGCTTTCTTT.

The gene calls are TRBV24-1 and TRBJ2-3; 10 bases are shared with TRBD1. Germline loops: CDR1 KGHDR, CDR2 SFDVKD. The trim removed 3 bases at V and 1 base at J, leaving 3 bases unmatched. The CDR3 extends over 16 amino acids. As DNA, the CDR3 is TGTGCCACCAGTGATCGGACAGGGGGTGGCACAGATACGCAGTATTTT. Encoded protein: CATSDRTGGGTDTQYF.

This clonotype was seen many times. V gene TRBV29-1 combines with J gene TRBJ2-1, with 8 bases aligning to TRBD2. V was pared by 4 bases and J by 6 bases, with 5 bases of the junction left unmatched. Germline assignment: CDR1 SQVTM and CDR2 ANQGSEA. This CDR3 contains 13 residues. CDR3 region: CSVGSTSGNEQFF. The DNA for the CDR3 is TGCAGCGTTGGCTCAACTAGCGGCAATGAGCAGTTCTTC.

The chain couples TRBV5-1 to TRBJ2-3; D gene uncertain. This CDR3 has 16 amino acids. Germline V gene lookup returns CDR1 SGHRS and CDR2 YFSETQ. The V end was cut by 4 bases, the J end by 2 bases, with 17 bases between. CDR3 loop: CASSPPDGPPTDTQYF. The CDR3 DNA is TGCGCCAGCAGCCCCCCGGACGGGCCCCCCACAGATACGCAGTATTTT.

V and J are TRBV20-1 and TRBJ2-7; D is possibly TRBD2 (5 bases). Germline V CDR1 and CDR2: DFQATT, SNEGSKA (reference sequence). Trimming pared 3 bases from V and 2 bases from J, leaving 11 bases between. This CDR3 has 13 amino acids. This CDR3 is CSASGGKTYEQYF. In DNA form, the CDR3 reads TGCAGTGCTAGCGGAGGCAAGACCTACGAGCAGTACTTC.

The genes are TRBV15 and TRBJ2-1; D gene ambiguous. Germline values: CDR1 LNHNV, CDR2 YYDKDF (reference sequence). This CDR3 is built from 12 residues. The V end lost 5 bases, the J end lost 3 bases, and 5 bases lay between the germline ends. The CDR3 DNA reads TGTGCCACCAGCCCGAACTACAATGAGCAGTTCTTC. Protein product: CATSPNYNEQFF.